Listed below are T cell receptor beta chains from one sample, sequenced in a study of glioma-infiltrating T cells. In TCRdb, the multiplex PCR reads were re-called with MiXCR into one record per CDR3 protein. The sample holds around 180,000 distinct CDR3 sequences, around 42% seen once. Sequencing was performed on glioma tissue, nonneoplastic brain tissue, or PBMCs (not recorded which). The receptors stem from a human donor with low-grade glioma or glioblastoma, undergoing nonglioma brain surgery, or in good health (not recorded which). Each CDR3 is given with its conserved first and last residue. A D gene is named only where the DNA matches it firmly. Clone size is stated in some rows and not others, as once, few, many or a class when expanded.

>TRBJ2-3|many|TRBD2|TRBV28
CASSQYNSGSVDTQYF
TGTGCCAGCAGCCAATACAATAGCGGGAGCGTGGATACGCAGTATTTT
>TRBJ2-7|many|TRBD1|TRBV7-2
CASSDRGGMAYEQYF
TGTGCCAGCAGTGATCGAGGGGGCATGGCCTACGAGCAGTACTTC
>TRBJ2-1|many|NA|TRBV20-1
CSAMMTISSYNEQFF
TGCAGTGCTATGATGACTATCAGCTCCTACAATGAGCAGTTCTTC
>TRBJ1-1|NA|TRBD1|TRBV20-1
CSAWTGKNEAFF
TGCAGTGCTTGGACAGGGAAAAATGAAGCTTTCTTT
>TRBJ1-4|NA|NA|TRBV7-2
CASSPGRVGEKLFF
TGTGCCAGCAGCCCGGGCCGCGTCGGCGAAAAACTGTTTTTT
>TRBJ2-7|NA|TRBD1|TRBV5-1
CASSNGQGGYEQYF
TGCGCCAGCAGCAACGGACAGGGGGGTTACGAGCAGTACTTC
>TRBJ2-3|NA|NA|TRBV7-2
CASSFITSGDTQYF
TGTGCCAGCAGCTTTATCACTAGTGGAGATACACAGTATTTT
>TRBJ1-4|NA|NA|TRBV18
CASSEGPTNEKLFF
TGTGCCAGCTCGGAGGGACCAACTAATGAAAAACTGTTTTTT
>TRBJ1-1|NA|TRBD1|TRBV18
CASSPGQGFTEAFF
TGTGCCAGCTCACCGGGACAGGGGTTCACTGAAGCTTTCTTT
>TRBJ2-1|NA|NA|TRBV29-1
CSVAYGGDLAFF
TGCAGCGTCGCTTACGGAGGGGACTTGGCGTTCTTC
>TRBJ2-3|many|NA|TRBV20-1
CSARLFSYQVDTQYF
TGCAGTGCGCGGCTATTCAGTTACCAAGTAGATACGCAGTATTTT
>TRBJ2-5|NA|TRBD1|TRBV19
CASSTPGQGFGKTQYF
TGTGCCAGTAGCACCCCGGGACAGGGATTTGGAAAGACCCAGTACTTC
>TRBJ2-7|once|TRBD1|TRBV7-9
CARSPQTGTAYEQYF
TGTGCCAGGAGCCCACAGACCGGGACAGCCTACGAGCAGTACTTC
>TRBJ2-7|many|NA|TRBV3-1
CASSQVVGSNEQYF
TGTGCCAGCAGCCAAGTAGTTGGAAGCAACGAGCAGTACTTC
>TRBJ1-1|many|NA|TRBV20-1
CSAKRPSTGNTEAFF
TGCAGTGCTAAACGTCCGTCGACAGGAAACACTGAAGCTTTCTTT
>TRBJ2-3|NA|NA|TRBV19
CASSSRGAVDTRYF
TGTGCCAGTAGTTCACGGGGGGCGGTGGATACGCGGTATTTT
>TRBJ2-2|NA|NA|TRBV12-3/TRBV12-4
CARSPQGNTGELFF
TGTGCCAGAAGTCCTCAGGGAAACACCGGGGAGCTGTTTTTT
>TRBJ1-5|NA|TRBD1|TRBV27
CASAQGQWNKPQNF
TGTGCCAGCGCCCAGGGACAGTGGAATAAGCCCCAGAATTTT
>TRBJ2-3|NA|NA|TRBV19
CASTEGATDTQYF
TGTGCCAGTACTGAGGGAGCAACAGATACGCAGTATTTT
>TRBJ2-3|NA|NA|TRBV28
CVSSSGQTTDTQYF
TGTGTTAGCAGTTCCGGACAGACCACAGATACGCAGTATTTT
>TRBJ2-7|NA|NA|TRBV20-1
CSAQVSSWTYEQYF
TGCAGTGCTCAGGTCTCTAGCTGGACCTACGAGCAGTACTTC
>TRBJ2-1|NA|TRBD1|TRBV2
CASSSRGHGYNEQFF
TGTGCCAGCAGTTCCAGGGGGCATGGCTACAATGAGCAGTTCTTC
>TRBJ2-5|few|TRBD2|TRBV7-9
CASSSLAGVKESQYF
TGTGCCAGCAGCTCACTAGCGGGAGTGAAAGAGTCCCAGTACTTC
>TRBJ2-6|NA|NA|TRBV29-1
CSVEVGVGANVLTF
TGCAGCGTTGAAGTAGGGGTTGGGGCCAACGTCCTGACTTTC
>TRBJ2-3|NA|NA|TRBV7-9
CASSLASVGMEDTQYF
TGTGCCAGCAGCTTAGCAAGTGTTGGCATGGAAGATACGCAGTATTTT
>TRBJ2-7|NA|NA|TRBV7-9
CAAASSYEQYF
TGTGCCGCCGCTAGCTCCTACGAGCAGTACTTC
>TRBJ2-2|many|NA|TRBV6-1
CASRALWNTGELFF
TGTGCCAGTAGAGCACTTTGGAACACCGGGGAGCTGTTTTTT
>TRBJ2-1|NA|TRBD2|TRBV6-2/TRBV6-3
CASSLRAGVTNEQFF
TGTGCCAGCAGTCTAAGAGCGGGAGTAACGAATGAGCAGTTCTTC
>TRBJ2-3|many|TRBD2|TRBV24-1
CATFKEGLLLSTDTQYF
TGTGCCACCTTTAAGGAGGGACTACTACTTAGCACAGATACGCAGTATTTT
>TRBJ2-6|many|NA|TRBV3-1
CASSQVGLSGANVLTF
TGTGCCAGCAGCCAAGTCGGGCTATCTGGGGCCAACGTCCTGACTTTC
>TRBJ2-7|many|TRBD2|TRBV14
CASSPGLAGAYEQYF
TGTGCCAGCAGCCCGGGACTAGCGGGAGCCTACGAGCAGTACTTC
>TRBJ2-1|many|NA|TRBV15
CATAHNRNEQFF
TGTGCCACCGCCCACAACCGCAATGAGCAGTTCTTC
>TRBJ1-4|many|TRBD1|TRBV28
CASRGQPHEKLFF
TGTGCCAGCAGGGGACAGCCCCATGAAAAACTGTTTTTT
>TRBJ2-5|NA|TRBD2|TRBV13
CASGRLAEYQETQYF
TGTGCCAGCGGCCGACTAGCGGAATACCAAGAGACCCAGTACTTC
>TRBJ1-3|many|NA|TRBV2
CASGTGNTIYF
TGTGCCAGCGGGACCGGAAACACCATATATTTT
>TRBJ2-1|NA|TRBD2|TRBV4-1
CASSQGLLAGEKFF
TGCGCCAGCAGCCAAGGGTTACTAGCGGGAGAGAAGTTCTTC
>TRBJ2-3|many|NA|TRBV28
CASTQQGSADTQYF
TGTGCCAGCACACAACAGGGTAGCGCAGATACGCAGTATTTT
>TRBJ1-2|NA|NA|TRBV18
CASSLQGASNYGYTF
TGTGCCAGCTCACTCCAAGGGGCCAGCAACTATGGCTACACCTTC
>TRBJ1-1|many|TRBD1|TRBV12-3/TRBV12-4
CASRTGNWDTEAFF
TGTGCCAGCAGGACAGGGAACTGGGACACTGAAGCTTTCTTT